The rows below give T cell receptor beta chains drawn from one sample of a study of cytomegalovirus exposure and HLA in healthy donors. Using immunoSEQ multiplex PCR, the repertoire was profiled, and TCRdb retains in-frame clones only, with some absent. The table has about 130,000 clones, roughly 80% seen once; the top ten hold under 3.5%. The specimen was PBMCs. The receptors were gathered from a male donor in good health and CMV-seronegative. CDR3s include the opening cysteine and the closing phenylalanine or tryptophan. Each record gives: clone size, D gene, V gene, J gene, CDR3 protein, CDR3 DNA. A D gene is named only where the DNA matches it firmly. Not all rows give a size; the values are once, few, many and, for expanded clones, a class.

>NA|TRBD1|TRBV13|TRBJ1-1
CASSSSLGTGPTEAFF
TGTGCCAGCAGCTCAAGCCTGGGGACAGGGCCCACTGAAGCTTTCTTT
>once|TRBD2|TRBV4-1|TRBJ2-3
CASSQQGSGRWPDTQYF
TGCGCCAGCAGCCAACAGGGGAGCGGGAGGTGGCCAGATACGCAGTATTTT
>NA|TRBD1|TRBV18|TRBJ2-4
CASSPLGTVAKNIQYF
TGTGCCAGCTCACCACTTGGGACAGTAGCCAAAAACATTCAGTACTTC
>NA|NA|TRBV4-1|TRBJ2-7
CASSQDRGTAVEQYF
TGCGCCAGCAGCCAAGATCGCGGGACAGCAGTCGAGCAGTACTTC
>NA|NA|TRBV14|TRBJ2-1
CASSQVRRNEQFF
TGTGCCAGCAGCCAAGTACGGAGGAATGAGCAGTTCTTC
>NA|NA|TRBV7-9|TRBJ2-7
CASSLSGNEQYF
TGTGCCAGCAGCTTATCGGGGAACGAGCAGTACTTC
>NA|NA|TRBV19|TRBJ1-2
CASSMRAGWSDGYTF
TGTGCCAGTAGTATGAGGGCCGGGTGGAGTGACGGCTACACCTTC
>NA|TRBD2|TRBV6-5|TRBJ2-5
CASSYGEGETQYF
TGTGCCAGCAGTTACGGGGAGGGAGAGACCCAGTACTTC
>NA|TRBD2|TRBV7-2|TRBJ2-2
CASSWTSGGGGTGELFF
TGTGCCAGCAGCTGGACTAGCGGGGGAGGGGGCACCGGGGAGCTGTTTTTT
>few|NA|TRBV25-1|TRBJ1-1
CASSEYMNTEAFF
TGTGCCAGCAGTGAATATATGAACACTGAAGCTTTCTTT
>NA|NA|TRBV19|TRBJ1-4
CASSILTTNEKLFF
TGTGCCAGTAGTATACTTACAACTAATGAAAAACTGTTTTTT
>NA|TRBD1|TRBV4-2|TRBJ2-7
CASSQGQGITYEQYF
TGTGCCAGCAGCCAGGGACAGGGGATCACCTACGAGCAGTACTTC
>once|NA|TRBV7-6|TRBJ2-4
CASSLVAASSENIQYF
TGTGCCAGCAGCTTAGTGGCCGCCTCATCCGAAAACATTCAGTACTTC
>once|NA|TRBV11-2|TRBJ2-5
CASSLVVSAMKQETQYF
TGTGCCAGCAGCTTAGTGGTCAGCGCAATGAAACAAGAGACCCAGTACTTC
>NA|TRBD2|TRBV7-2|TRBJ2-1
CASRLGLASYNEQFF
TGTGCCAGCAGACTCGGACTAGCGTCATACAATGAGCAGTTCTTC
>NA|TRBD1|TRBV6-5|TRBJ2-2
CASSYEGAITGELFF
TGTGCCAGCAGTTACGAGGGGGCCATCACCGGGGAGCTGTTTTTT
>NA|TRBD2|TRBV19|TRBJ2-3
CASSTSTSGYTDTQYF
TGTGCCAGTAGTACCTCGACTAGCGGATACACAGATACGCAGTATTTT
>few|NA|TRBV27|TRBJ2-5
CASSFLASSREETQYF
TGTGCCAGCAGTTTCCTAGCGAGTAGTCGGGAAGAGACCCAGTACTTC
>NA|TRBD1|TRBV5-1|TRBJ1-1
CASSLGTGVNTEAFF
TGCGCCAGCAGCTTGGGGACAGGGGTTAACACTGAAGCTTTCTTT
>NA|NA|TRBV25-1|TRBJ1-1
CASSVGGPLNTEAFF
TGTGCCAGCAGTGTGGGCGGGCCCTTGAACACTGAAGCTTTCTTT
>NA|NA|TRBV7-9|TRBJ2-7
CASSPTTHEQYF
TGTGCCAGCAGCCCTACTACCCACGAGCAGTACTTC
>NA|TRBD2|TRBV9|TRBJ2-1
CASSPRLASSYNEQFF
TGTGCCAGCAGCCCACGACTAGCCAGCTCCTACAATGAGCAGTTCTTC